A selection of T cell receptor beta chains follows, all from one sample in a study of T cell repertoires in cytomegalovirus infection. TCRdb reprocessed the reads via MiXCR and lists one record per CDR3 protein. The sample yields fewer than 350,000 distinct CDR3 sequences, around 9.5% seen once. Sequencing used PBMCs. These receptors came from a human donor in good health (CMV status not recorded). Some clones in this sample may be carry-over from other donors' samples. Each CDR3 is given with its conserved first and last residue. A D gene is named only where the DNA matches it firmly. Clone size is given for some rows only: seen once, a few or many times, or a class if the clone is expanded.

CASSQVGGGLAGDHTQYF TGCGCCAGCAGCCAGGTGGGGGGGGGACTAGCGGGAGATCATACGCAGTATTTT . TRBV4-3 TRBD2 TRBJ2-3
CASSSLISEQFF TGTGCCAGCAGCTCCCTTATATCTGAGCAGTTCTTC many TRBV7-6 . TRBJ2-1
CASSSGLADSETQYF TGTGCCAGCAGCTCGGGACTAGCGGATTCAGAGACCCAGTACTTC few TRBV7-8 TRBD2 TRBJ2-5
CASQKGADTQYF TGTGCCAGCCAAAAAGGGGCGGATACGCAGTATTTT few TRBV6-1 . TRBJ2-3
CASSFGATDTQYF TGTGCCAGCAGCTTTGGCGCCACAGATACGCAGTATTTT many TRBV7-2 . TRBJ2-3
CASSTTGTAYGYTF TGTGCCAGCAGTACGACCGGGACGGCCTATGGCTACACCTTC . TRBV6-5 . TRBJ1-2
CASSLVSVLHSVGNTIYF TGTGCCAGCAGTTTAGTTTCAGTTCTCCACTCTGTTGGAAACACCATATATTTT few TRBV12-3/TRBV12-4 . TRBJ1-3
CASNQDRGETQYF TGTGCCAGCAACCAGGACAGGGGAGAGACCCAGTACTTC many TRBV7-2 TRBD1 TRBJ2-5
CASSPVRAEQYF TGTGCCAGCAGCCCGGTCAGGGCCGAGCAGTACTTC few TRBV7-2 . TRBJ2-7
CASSRRLAYGYTF TGTGCCAGTAGTAGGAGACTGGCCTATGGCTACACCTTC few TRBV19 . TRBJ1-2
CASSLQQGAGETQYF TGCGCCAGCAGCTTACAACAGGGGGCGGGCGAGACCCAGTACTTC . TRBV5-1 TRBD1 TRBJ2-5